Included here is one T cell receptor (beta chain) sequence, with context. The antigen remains undetermined. This sample was taken from a study of graft-versus-host responses after intestinal transplantation. The assay was immunoSEQ multiplex PCR, and TCRdb's table has in-frame clones only and misses some. The data contain 13,000 or so clones, about 81% of them singletons. Findings and limits, study-wide: Some patients had graft-donor T cell macrochimerism, and their allografts showed high graft-versus-host to host-versus-graft clonal ratios. Among recipient marrow samples, GvH clones were found; some appeared first in ileum or blood.

The receptor comes from a human patient who received an intestinal transplant, so some T cells may come from the graft donor. The source was PBMCs, collected around 290 days after intestinal transplant.

CDR3 loop: CASSVGDGTRPHEQYF. CDR3 nucleotide sequence: TGTGCCAGCAGCGTGGGGGATGGGACTAGGCCGCACGAGCAGTACTTC. The chain carries TRBV9 and TRBJ2-7, with 8 bases identical to TRBD2. This CDR3 comprises 16 residues. Per germline, CDR1 SGDLS and CDR2 YYNGEE. V dropped 2 bases and J dropped 5; count of bases not matched to a gene: 12.